This TCR beta chain was observed in a study of early T cells in non-severe SARS-CoV-2 infection. Unique molecular identifiers were affixed to single, distinct cDNA molecules. TCRdb re-called the 5' RACE reads with MiXCR, one entry per CDR3 protein. The profile covers about 58,000 distinct CDR3 sequences, with around 12% appearing a single time and about 4% taken by the ten largest. This clonotype appeared many times. The receptor was derived from an adult who was a healthcare worker with PCR-confirmed SARS-CoV-2 infection or an uninfected control (not recorded which). Sequenced material: whole blood.

CDR3 nucleotides: TGTGCCAGCGGGGGAGTAATGAACACTGAAGCTTTCTTT. Protein sequence: CASGGVMNTEAFF. This sequence joins TRBV5-5 and TRBJ1-1; tentative D call: TRBD1 (5 bases). This CDR3 is built from 13 residues. Trimming cost V 7 bases and J 0 bases, with 10 bases left between them. Germline values: CDR1 SGHKS, CDR2 YYEKEE (reference sequence).